These T cell receptor beta chains were read from a single sample in a study of T cell responses to AZD1222 COVID-19 vaccine. Using immunoSEQ multiplex PCR, the repertoire was profiled, and TCRdb retains in-frame clones only, with some absent. Of over 130,000 clones listed, more than 80% were seen once; the top ten hold roughly 3.2%. The material was peripheral blood, obtained 28 days after the second AZD1222 dose. The source of these receptors is an adult who received the AZD1222 COVID-19 vaccine. CDR3s include the opening cysteine and the closing phenylalanine or tryptophan. A D gene is named only where the DNA matches it firmly. The size of a clone is reported for some rows only, either as once, few or many, or as a class for expanded clones.

v_call: TRBV5-1
j_call: TRBJ1-3
clone_size: NA
d_call: NA
cdr3_aa: CASSPGSASTGNTIYF
cdr3_nt: TGCGCCAGCAGCCCCGGCAGCGCCAGCACTGGAAACACCATATATTTT

v_call: TRBV10-3
j_call: TRBJ2-7
clone_size: NA
d_call: NA
cdr3_aa: CAISGGEGSSYEQYF
cdr3_nt: TGTGCCATCAGTGGAGGTGAGGGGAGCTCCTACGAGCAGTACTTC

v_call: TRBV9
j_call: TRBJ2-3
clone_size: NA
d_call: TRBD2
cdr3_aa: CASSVDELAANFTDTQYF
cdr3_nt: TGTGCCAGCAGCGTAGATGAACTAGCGGCTAACTTCACAGATACGCAGTATTTT

v_call: TRBV3-1/TRBV3-2
j_call: TRBJ1-2
clone_size: NA
d_call: NA
cdr3_aa: CASSQGGTKGDYGYTF
cdr3_nt: TGTGCCAGCAGCCAAGGTGGAACAAAAGGGGACTATGGCTACACCTTC

v_call: TRBV19
j_call: TRBJ1-1
clone_size: NA
d_call: NA
cdr3_aa: CASSISGPGTEAFF
cdr3_nt: TGTGCCAGTAGTATAAGTGGTCCGGGCACTGAAGCTTTCTTT

v_call: TRBV5-1
j_call: TRBJ2-3
clone_size: NA
d_call: TRBD2
cdr3_aa: CASSAGGSDTQYF
cdr3_nt: TGCGCCAGCAGCGCGGGAGGTTCAGATACGCAGTATTTT

v_call: TRBV29-1
j_call: TRBJ1-2
clone_size: few
d_call: NA
cdr3_aa: CSVEEEPRLYGYTF
cdr3_nt: TGCAGCGTTGAAGAGGAGCCCAGGCTCTATGGCTACACCTTC

v_call: TRBV5-1
j_call: TRBJ2-1
clone_size: NA
d_call: TRBD2
cdr3_aa: CASSVGTSGYNEQFF
cdr3_nt: TGCGCCAGCAGCGTCGGAACTAGCGGCTACAATGAGCAGTTCTTC

v_call: TRBV27
j_call: TRBJ2-7
clone_size: NA
d_call: NA
cdr3_aa: CASSLSSGYYEQYF
cdr3_nt: TGTGCCAGCAGTTTATCATCAGGGTACTACGAGCAGTACTTC

v_call: TRBV5-1
j_call: TRBJ2-1
clone_size: once
d_call: TRBD2
cdr3_aa: CATREAGVAYNEQFF
cdr3_nt: TGCGCCACCCGGGAGGCGGGAGTGGCCTACAATGAGCAGTTCTTC

v_call: TRBV5-1
j_call: TRBJ1-4
clone_size: NA
d_call: NA
cdr3_aa: CASSIQEPNEKLFF
cdr3_nt: TGCGCCAGCAGTATACAGGAACCTAATGAAAAACTGTTTTTT

v_call: TRBV18
j_call: TRBJ1-4
clone_size: once
d_call: NA
cdr3_aa: CASSPGGPNEKLFF
cdr3_nt: TGTGCCAGCTCACCAGGGGGACCTAATGAAAAACTGTTTTTT

v_call: TRBV19
j_call: TRBJ1-1
clone_size: NA
d_call: NA
cdr3_aa: CASSPGVPTEAFF
cdr3_nt: TGTGCCAGTAGTCCCGGGGTACCCACTGAAGCTTTCTTT

v_call: TRBV12-3/TRBV12-4
j_call: TRBJ1-6
clone_size: once
d_call: NA
cdr3_aa: CASSSSPDSPLHF
cdr3_nt: TGTGCCAGCAGTTCCTCCCCTGATTCACCCCTCCACTTT

v_call: TRBV10-3
j_call: TRBJ2-1
clone_size: NA
d_call: TRBD2
cdr3_aa: CAIRTGTSGTYNEQFF
cdr3_nt: TGTGCCATCAGGACAGGGACTAGCGGTACATACAATGAGCAGTTCTTC

v_call: TRBV28
j_call: TRBJ2-3
clone_size: NA
d_call: NA
cdr3_aa: CASSFIGAWTDTQYF
cdr3_nt: TGTGCCAGCAGTTTCATTGGGGCGTGGACAGATACGCAGTATTTT

v_call: TRBV30
j_call: TRBJ2-3
clone_size: NA
d_call: NA
cdr3_aa: CAWSPRDTQYF
cdr3_nt: TGTGCCTGGAGTCCAAGAGATACGCAGTATTTT

v_call: TRBV5-4
j_call: TRBJ1-3
clone_size: few
d_call: NA
cdr3_aa: CASSPGVGLGSGNTIYF
cdr3_nt: TGTGCCAGCAGCCCGGGAGTAGGGTTGGGCTCTGGAAACACCATATATTTT

v_call: TRBV5-1
j_call: TRBJ2-3
clone_size: NA
d_call: NA
cdr3_aa: CASSQRGGADTQYF
cdr3_nt: TGCGCCAGCAGCCAAAGGGGAGGAGCAGATACGCAGTATTTT

v_call: TRBV27
j_call: TRBJ1-2
clone_size: NA
d_call: TRBD1
cdr3_aa: CASSLRTGRYGYTF
cdr3_nt: TGTGCCAGCAGTCTCCGGACAGGGAGGTATGGCTACACCTTC

v_call: TRBV27
j_call: TRBJ1-3
clone_size: NA
d_call: TRBD1
cdr3_aa: CASSRGHDSGNTIYF
cdr3_nt: TGTGCCAGCAGTAGGGGGCATGACTCTGGAAACACCATATATTTT

v_call: TRBV27
j_call: TRBJ1-2
clone_size: NA
d_call: NA
cdr3_aa: CASSLDSSYGYTF
cdr3_nt: TGTGCCAGCAGCCTCGACAGCTCCTATGGCTACACCTTC

v_call: TRBV29-1
j_call: TRBJ1-3
clone_size: NA
d_call: NA
cdr3_aa: CSAAGQYSGNTIYF
cdr3_nt: TGCAGCGCCGCCGGACAGTACTCTGGAAACACCATATATTTT

v_call: TRBV4-2
j_call: TRBJ2-2
clone_size: NA
d_call: TRBD2
cdr3_aa: CASSQAGTSANTGELFF
cdr3_nt: TGTGCCAGCAGCCAGGCCGGGACTAGCGCGAACACCGGGGAGCTGTTTTTT

v_call: TRBV27
j_call: TRBJ2-7
clone_size: NA
d_call: NA
cdr3_aa: CASSLGLDYEQYF
cdr3_nt: TGTGCCAGCAGTTTAGGCCTAGACTACGAGCAGTACTTC

v_call: TRBV5-6
j_call: TRBJ1-1
clone_size: NA
d_call: NA
cdr3_aa: CASSLKIRQGGTEAFF
cdr3_nt: TGTGCCAGCAGCTTAAAGATCAGGCAGGGCGGCACTGAAGCTTTCTTT

v_call: TRBV18
j_call: TRBJ1-1
clone_size: NA
d_call: TRBD1
cdr3_aa: CASSKSGGSLTEAFF
cdr3_nt: TGTGCCAGCTCGAAATCAGGGGGGTCATTGACTGAAGCTTTCTTT

v_call: TRBV30
j_call: TRBJ1-1
clone_size: few
d_call: TRBD1
cdr3_aa: CAWSSIRTGGTEAFF
cdr3_nt: TGTGCCTGGAGTAGCATTAGGACAGGGGGAACTGAAGCTTTCTTT

v_call: TRBV19
j_call: TRBJ1-2
clone_size: NA
d_call: NA
cdr3_aa: CASEGPGLVYGYTF
cdr3_nt: TGTGCCAGTGAAGGGCCCGGACTGGTCTATGGCTACACCTTC

v_call: TRBV3-1/TRBV3-2
j_call: TRBJ2-1
clone_size: NA
d_call: NA
cdr3_aa: CASSQFRNEQFF
cdr3_nt: TGTGCCAGCAGCCAATTTCGCAATGAGCAGTTCTTC

v_call: TRBV7-2
j_call: TRBJ2-7
clone_size: few
d_call: TRBD1
cdr3_aa: CASSLARQGARSYEQYF
cdr3_nt: TGTGCCAGCAGCTTAGCGAGACAGGGGGCCCGCTCCTACGAGCAGTACTTC

v_call: TRBV27
j_call: TRBJ2-1
clone_size: once
d_call: TRBD2
cdr3_aa: CASRGLAARSSYNEQFF
cdr3_nt: TGTGCCAGCAGGGGACTAGCGGCTCGAAGCTCCTACAATGAGCAGTTCTTC

v_call: TRBV12-3/TRBV12-4
j_call: TRBJ1-1
clone_size: once
d_call: NA
cdr3_aa: CASSFWMNTEAFF
cdr3_nt: TGTGCCAGCAGTTTCTGGATGAACACTGAAGCTTTCTTT

v_call: TRBV30
j_call: TRBJ2-3
clone_size: NA
d_call: NA
cdr3_aa: CAWKEGVADTQYF
cdr3_nt: TGTGCCTGGAAGGAGGGAGTGGCAGATACGCAGTATTTT

v_call: TRBV15
j_call: TRBJ1-1
clone_size: NA
d_call: NA
cdr3_aa: CATSRDGGYTEAFF
cdr3_nt: TGTGCCACCAGCAGAGATGGGGGGTACACTGAAGCTTTCTTT

v_call: TRBV12-3/TRBV12-4
j_call: TRBJ1-2
clone_size: once
d_call: NA
cdr3_aa: CASSPQVVYGYTF
cdr3_nt: TGTGCCAGCAGCCCACAGGTGGTCTATGGCTACACCTTC

v_call: TRBV5-1
j_call: TRBJ1-1
clone_size: NA
d_call: NA
cdr3_aa: CASSRTPKDASEAFF
cdr3_nt: TGCGCCAGCAGCCGGACCCCCAAGGACGCATCTGAAGCTTTCTTT

v_call: TRBV12-3/TRBV12-4
j_call: TRBJ1-1
clone_size: many
d_call: NA
cdr3_aa: CASTAGGGTEAFF
cdr3_nt: TGTGCCAGCACCGCCGGCGGAGGCACTGAAGCTTTCTTT

v_call: TRBV4-1
j_call: TRBJ2-5
clone_size: NA
d_call: TRBD1
cdr3_aa: CASSHRTGGPEETQYF
cdr3_nt: TGCGCCAGCAGCCACCGGACAGGGGGCCCGGAAGAGACCCAGTACTTC

v_call: TRBV3-1/TRBV3-2
j_call: TRBJ2-7
clone_size: NA
d_call: TRBD2
cdr3_aa: CASSQAGLAGVFRVVYEQYF
cdr3_nt: TGTGCCAGCAGCCAAGCGGGACTAGCGGGAGTTTTTAGAGTGGTCTACGAGCAGTACTTC

v_call: TRBV7-2
j_call: TRBJ1-4
clone_size: NA
d_call: NA
cdr3_aa: CASSSGPSDEKLFF
cdr3_nt: TGTGCCAGCAGCTCCGGGCCTTCCGATGAAAAACTGTTTTTT

v_call: TRBV3-1/TRBV3-2
j_call: TRBJ2-3
clone_size: once
d_call: TRBD2
cdr3_aa: CASSQFLAGQPPTQYF
cdr3_nt: TGTGCCAGCAGCCAATTTCTAGCGGGACAGCCCCCTACGCAGTATTTT

v_call: TRBV29-1
j_call: TRBJ2-2
clone_size: NA
d_call: NA
cdr3_aa: CSVADTGELFF
cdr3_nt: TGCAGCGTTGCCGACACCGGGGAGCTGTTTTTT

v_call: TRBV5-1
j_call: TRBJ1-2
clone_size: NA
d_call: TRBD1
cdr3_aa: CASSLQGAEGYTF
cdr3_nt: TGCGCCAGCAGCTTACAGGGGGCTGAGGGCTACACCTTC

v_call: TRBV2
j_call: TRBJ2-1
clone_size: once
d_call: NA
cdr3_aa: CASSVFHQHNEQFF
cdr3_nt: TGTGCCAGCAGTGTTTTCCATCAGCACAATGAGCAGTTCTTC

v_call: TRBV28
j_call: TRBJ1-2
clone_size: once
d_call: TRBD1
cdr3_aa: CASSLNSPRTGGSGYTF
cdr3_nt: TGTGCCAGCAGTTTAAATTCCCCACGGACAGGAGGGAGTGGCTACACCTTC

v_call: TRBV19
j_call: TRBJ2-3
clone_size: NA
d_call: NA
cdr3_aa: CASSIGGTQYF
cdr3_nt: TGTGCCAGTAGTATAGGGGGTACGCAGTATTTT

v_call: TRBV6-4
j_call: TRBJ2-1
clone_size: NA
d_call: TRBD1
cdr3_aa: CASSPGDRNEQFF
cdr3_nt: TGTGCCAGCAGTCCCGGGGACAGGAACGAGCAGTTCTTC

v_call: TRBV9
j_call: TRBJ1-1
clone_size: NA
d_call: NA
cdr3_aa: CASSGWDRGGNTEAFF
cdr3_nt: TGTGCCAGCAGCGGTTGGGACCGCGGAGGGAACACTGAAGCTTTCTTT

v_call: TRBV10-2
j_call: TRBJ2-5
clone_size: NA
d_call: NA
cdr3_aa: CASSLQETQYF
cdr3_nt: TGCGCCAGCTCCCTCCAAGAGACCCAGTACTTC

v_call: TRBV13
j_call: TRBJ2-7
clone_size: NA
d_call: NA
cdr3_aa: CASSYGLPNSYEQYF
cdr3_nt: TGTGCCAGCAGTTACGGACTGCCCAACTCCTACGAGCAGTACTTC

v_call: TRBV19
j_call: TRBJ1-2
clone_size: NA
d_call: NA
cdr3_aa: CASSPAEAYGYTF
cdr3_nt: TGTGCCAGTAGCCCCGCGGAGGCGTACGGCTACACCTTC

v_call: TRBV6-5
j_call: TRBJ2-1
clone_size: NA
d_call: TRBD2
cdr3_aa: CASSYRGTSRRHEQFF
cdr3_nt: TGTGCCAGCAGTTACAGGGGGACTAGTAGGAGGCATGAGCAGTTCTTC